What follows is one T cell receptor (beta chain) and its context. The data stem from a study of blood T cell repertoires in COVID-19. Germline lookup yields CDR1 SGHRS and CDR2 YFSETQ. CDR3 size: 14 residues. V was trimmed by 0 bases and J by 3 bases, leaving 9 bases between them. Clones were read by immunoSEQ multiplex PCR, and TCRdb kept only the in-frame ones, dropping some. The table lists around 150,000 clones, 84% of them singletons. J is TRBJ1-2 and V is TRBV5-1, with D unresolved. The receptor's source is a woman aged 55-69 years with acute or convalescent COVID-19. The sequencing sample was made of peripheral blood. CDR3 protein: CASSLAGEDYGYTF. The CDR3 DNA is TGCGCCAGCAGCTTGGCTGGAGAGGACTATGGCTACACCTTC.